The TCR beta chain under discussion was sequenced for a study of blood T cell repertoires in COVID-19. Study overall: The United States, Italy and Spain provided the acute and convalescent COVID-19 samples. T cells, B-cell-depleted T cells, or PBMCs supplied cDNA or gDNA.

There are 15 residues in the CDR3. J was trimmed by 3 bases and V by 7 bases; bases with no gene match: 8. Germline V gene lookup returns CDR1 KGHDR and CDR2 SFDVKD. This clone was observed once. As originally analysed: Amplified reference gene primers provided the basis for estimating nucleated cell counts. The data were produced by immunoSEQ multiplex PCR, yet TCRdb's version contains in-frame clones alone and is incomplete. D and trimming were read from the DNA, whereas the V and J calls and clone size are those reported in that table. In the table there are 450,000 to 500,000 clones, approximately 83% of which are singletons.

The source of this sequence is a human donor in a cohort sampled during active COVID-19. The specimen was peripheral blood. The genes are TRBV24-1 and TRBJ2-7, with 10 positions matching TRBD2. CDR3 region: CATSSLAGNRYEQYF. The CDR3 DNA is TGTGCCACCAGCTCACTAGCGGGGAACCGCTACGAGCAGTACTTC.